This T cell receptor (beta chain) was sequenced in a study of brain metastases from non-small cell lung cancer. CDR3 length: 12 residues. Germline V gene data show CDR1 as MNHEY and CDR2 as SVGAGI. Using immunoSEQ multiplex PCR, the repertoire was profiled, and TCRdb retains in-frame clones only, with some absent. The profile shows 4,000 to 5,000 clones, 86% of them singletons. As to this clone: A junction end diverges from the germline sequence, so it may reflect a read error.

The sample consisted of primary lung tumor tissue. The receptor was isolated from a donor over 35 with non-small cell lung cancer. The chain joins TRBV6-5 to TRBJ1-1, with unresolved D. CDR3 region: CASSKGSTETFF. CDR3 nucleotide sequence: TGTGCCAGCAGCAAGGGATCCACTGAAACTTTCTTT.